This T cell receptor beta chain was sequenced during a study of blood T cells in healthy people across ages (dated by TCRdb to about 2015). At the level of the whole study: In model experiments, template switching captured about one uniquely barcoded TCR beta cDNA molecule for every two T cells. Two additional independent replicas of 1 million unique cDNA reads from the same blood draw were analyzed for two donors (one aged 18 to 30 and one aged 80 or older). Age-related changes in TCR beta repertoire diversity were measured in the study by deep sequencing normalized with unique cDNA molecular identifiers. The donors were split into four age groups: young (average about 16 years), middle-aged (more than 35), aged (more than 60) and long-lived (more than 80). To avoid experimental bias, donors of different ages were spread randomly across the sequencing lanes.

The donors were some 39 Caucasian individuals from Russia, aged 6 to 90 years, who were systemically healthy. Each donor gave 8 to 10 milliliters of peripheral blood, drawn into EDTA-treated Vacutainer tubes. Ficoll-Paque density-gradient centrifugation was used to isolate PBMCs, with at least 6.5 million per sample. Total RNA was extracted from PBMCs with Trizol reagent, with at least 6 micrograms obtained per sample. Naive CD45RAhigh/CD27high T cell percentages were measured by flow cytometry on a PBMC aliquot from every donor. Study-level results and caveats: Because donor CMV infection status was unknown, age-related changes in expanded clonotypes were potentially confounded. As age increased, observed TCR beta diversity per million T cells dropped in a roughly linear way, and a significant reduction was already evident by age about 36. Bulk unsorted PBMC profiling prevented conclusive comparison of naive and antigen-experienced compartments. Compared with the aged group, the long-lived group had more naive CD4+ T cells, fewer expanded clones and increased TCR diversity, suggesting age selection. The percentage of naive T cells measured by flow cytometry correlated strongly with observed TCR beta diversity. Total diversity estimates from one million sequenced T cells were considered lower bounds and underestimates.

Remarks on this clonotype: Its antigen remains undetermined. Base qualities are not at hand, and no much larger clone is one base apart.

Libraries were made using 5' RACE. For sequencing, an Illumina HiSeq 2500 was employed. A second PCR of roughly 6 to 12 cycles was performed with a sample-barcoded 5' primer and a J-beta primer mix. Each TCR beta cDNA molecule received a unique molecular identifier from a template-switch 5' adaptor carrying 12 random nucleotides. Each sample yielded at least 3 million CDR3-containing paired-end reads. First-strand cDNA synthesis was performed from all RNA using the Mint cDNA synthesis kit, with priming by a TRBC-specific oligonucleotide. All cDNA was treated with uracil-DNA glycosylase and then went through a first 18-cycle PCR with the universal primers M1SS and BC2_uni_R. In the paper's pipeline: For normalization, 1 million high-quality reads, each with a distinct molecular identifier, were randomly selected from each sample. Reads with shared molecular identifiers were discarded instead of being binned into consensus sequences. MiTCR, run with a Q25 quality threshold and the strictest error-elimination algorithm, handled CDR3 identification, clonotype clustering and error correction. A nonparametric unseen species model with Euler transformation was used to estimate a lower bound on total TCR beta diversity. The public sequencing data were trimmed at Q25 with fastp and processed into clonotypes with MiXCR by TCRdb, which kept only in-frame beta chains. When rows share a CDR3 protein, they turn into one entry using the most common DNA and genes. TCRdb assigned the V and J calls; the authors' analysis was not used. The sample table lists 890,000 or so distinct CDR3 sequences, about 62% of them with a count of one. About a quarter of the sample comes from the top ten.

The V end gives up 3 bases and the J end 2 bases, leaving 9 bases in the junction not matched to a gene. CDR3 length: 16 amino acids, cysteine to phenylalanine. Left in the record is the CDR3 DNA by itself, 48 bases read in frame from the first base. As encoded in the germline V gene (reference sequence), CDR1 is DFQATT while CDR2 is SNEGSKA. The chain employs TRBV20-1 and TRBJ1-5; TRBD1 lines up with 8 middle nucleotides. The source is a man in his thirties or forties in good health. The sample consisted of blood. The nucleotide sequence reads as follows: TGCAGTGCTAGTACCCAGGGGGCGCGGCGCAATCAGCCCCAGCATTTT. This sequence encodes CSASTQGARRNQPQHF.